This TCR beta chain is drawn from a study of blood T cells in healthy people across ages. Overall study results and limits: With naive T cell percentage, TCR beta diversity showed a strong correlation.

CDR1 and CDR2 (germline): WSHSY, SAAADI. CDR3 size: 13 residues. V lost 0 bases, J lost 14 bases, and 15 bases lay in between. A sample-barcoded 5' primer and a J-beta primer mix were used in a second PCR of roughly 7 to 11 cycles. TCRdb reprocessed the 5' RACE reads via MiXCR and lists one record per CDR3 protein. This sample has approximately 730,000 distinct CDR3 sequences, with about 48% found just once. In the case of this clonotype: Its antigen is unknown.

Extracted total RNA amounted to at least 5.5 micrograms for each sample. This chain links TRBV10-2 with TRBJ2-3, with D hard to call. This clonotype was sampled from a man older than 75 in good health. Sequencing was carried out using blood. In DNA form, the CDR3 reads TGCGCCAGCAGTGAGTCGTTTCAGAGAAACGCGTATTTT. Protein product: CASSESFQRNAYF.